The present entry profiles one TCR beta chain with its context. The TCR beta cDNA libraries carried unique molecular identifiers. MiXCR, run by TCRdb on the PCR reads, gives a single entry per CDR3 protein. The sample has roughly 540,000 distinct CDR3 sequences; 34% are singletons. The data originate from a study of post-analysis software for immune sequencing data. Background on the study: Some patients lacked subtype; others had relapsing-remitting, secondary progressive or progressive-relapsing disease.

The source is a girl aged 2-17 years with multiple sclerosis. The sample consisted of blood.

CDR3 residues: CASSAFGRGTTGYTF. The CDR3 DNA sequence: TGTGCCAGCAGCGCCTTCGGGCGGGGCACAACGGGCTACACCTTC. The gene calls are TRBV9 and TRBJ1-2, with D maybe TRBD1 (5 bases). The V end lost 3 bases, the J end lost 8 bases, and 20 bases lay between the germline ends. CDR1 SGDLS and CDR2 YYNGEE come from the germline V gene. The CDR3 spans 15 residues.